Below, 9 T cell receptor beta chains from the same sample are listed, as sequenced in a study of blood T cell repertoires in COVID-19. Libraries were prepared by immunoSEQ multiplex PCR; TCRdb keeps only in-frame clonotypes and omits some of them. The table records 85,000 to 95,000 clones, less than 80% of them present only once. Sequencing was performed on peripheral blood. The origin of the receptors is a woman of 80 years or more with acute or convalescent COVID-19.

The V gene is TRBV7-3, the J gene TRBJ1-1; a weak D match, TRBD1 (6 bases). V lost 4 bases and J 6 bases, leaving 12 bases between the germline ends. The germline gives CDR1 SGHTA, CDR2 FQGTGA. The length of the CDR3 is 13 residues. CDR3 region: CASSSGGAAEAFF. CDR3 nucleotide sequence: TGTGCCAGCAGCTCCGGGGGGGCCGCTGAAGCTTTCTTT.

About this clone itself: One junction end does not reproduce the germline sequence, and a read error may be involved. The J gene is TRBJ1-5, the V gene TRBV6-2 or TRBV6-3, with D perhaps matching TRBD1 (6 bases). Germline CDR1 MNHEY, CDR2 SVGEGT. The CDR3 is 14 residues long. CDR3 sequence: CASSYTTGYQPQHF. CDR3 DNA sequence: TGTGCCAGCAGTTACACAACAGGGTATCAACCCCAGCATTTT.

The CDR3 DNA follows: TGTGCCAGCTCACCCGGGACAGGGGATTTCTACGAGCAGTACTTC. It yields the protein CASSPGTGDFYEQYF. The chain has TRBV18 and TRBJ2-7, with 10 bases fitting TRBD1. V was clipped by 3 bases and J by 3 bases; unmatched bases: 5. Germline V lookup: CDR1 KGHSH, CDR2 LQKENI. The CDR3 is 15 residues long.

V usage is TRBV4-3 and J usage is TRBJ1-1; D gene unclear. Germline loops: CDR1 LGHNA, CDR2 YSLEER. This CDR3 spans 14 amino acids. Trimming removed 0 bases at V and 7 bases at J, with 12 bases between. DNA of the CDR3: TGCGCCAGCAGCCAAGAGTTGATAGCTAGTGAAGCTTTCTTT. Its protein is CASSQELIASEAFF.

The chain combines TRBV19 with TRBJ2-5; a possible D gene is TRBD2 (5 bases). Germline CDR1 LNHDA, CDR2 SQIVND (reference sequence). V was clipped by 3 bases and J by 4 bases, with 6 bases between them. This CDR3 spans 12 amino acids. CDR3 DNA: TGTGCCAGTAGTATTGAGGGAGAGACCCAGTACTTC. As protein: CASSIEGETQYF.

This clone was recorded only once. DNA of the CDR3: TGCGCCAGCAGTAGGGGGACGGAAAACTATGGCTACACCTTC. This translates into CASSRGTENYGYTF. The chain uses TRBV5-1 and TRBJ1-2, with D possibly matching TRBD1 (6 bases). CDR1 is SGHRS and CDR2 is YFSETQ in the germline V gene. CDR3 size: 14 residues. Trimming left V 5 bases short and J 2 bases short, with 13 bases between.

This clone occurred a few times. J is TRBJ1-3 and V is TRBV19; D remains ambiguous. V was clipped by 5 bases and J by 0 bases, with 11 bases between them. The CDR3 extends over 15 amino acids. CDR1 is LNHDA, CDR2 SQIVND, per germline (reference sequence). CDR3 protein: CASSRGWGSGNTIYF. In DNA, the CDR3 is TGTGCCAGTAGTCGGGGATGGGGCTCTGGAAACACCATATATTTT.

This clone was detected once. The genes are TRBV3-1 (or the pseudogene TRBV3-2) and TRBJ1-2; D not resolved. Germline V lookup: CDR1 LGHDT, CDR2 YNNKEL (reference sequence). The CDR3 length is 15 residues. V was shortened by 0 bases and J by 4 bases, with 12 bases between the two germline ends. This CDR3 reads CASSQDSLGGYGYTF. CDR3 coding DNA: TGTGCCAGCAGCCAAGATTCCCTTGGAGGCTATGGCTACACCTTC.

The chain uses TRBV19 and TRBJ2-5, with a possible D match to TRBD1 (6 bases). The CDR3 has 12 residues. Germline-derived CDR1 and CDR2 are LNHDA and SQIVND (reference sequence). V was pared by 6 bases and J by 5 bases, with 10 bases between. CDR3 coding DNA: TGTGCCAGTAGCAGGGGCAGGGAGACCCAGTACTTC. As protein: CASSRGRETQYF.